This section outlines one T cell receptor (beta chain) sequence together with its context. Being one base from a much bigger clone, this may be a read error. This sample was included in a study of shared clonotypes between healthy human individuals. As for the study in general: The people who gave samples were two women and a few men aged 18 to 49.

Every immunoSEQ plate was one replicate of a subset's evenly spread DNA. The method was immunoSEQ multiplex PCR; TCRdb's version includes in-frame clones alone and lacks a portion of them. The table shows 2 million to 2.5 million clones, with 85% to 95% occurring only once. The CDR3 length is 10 residues. V was cut by 6 bases and J by 3 bases, with 2 bases left in between. Germline V gives CDR1 MDHEN, CDR2 SYDVKM. The source is a man aged 18 to 30 in good health. Some clones in this sample may be carry-over from other donors' samples. The chain employs TRBV28 and TRBJ2-5; no definite D call. Material: naive CD4+ T cells from PBMCs. Subset reported: CD45RA+ positively selected. The CDR3 bases are TGTGCCAGCAGCGAAGAGACCCAGTACTTC. Protein sequence: CASSEETQYF.